Below are 27 T cell receptor beta chains sequenced from a single sample in a study of shared clonotypes between healthy human individuals. TCRdb's copy holds only in-frame clones and misses some; the assay was immunoSEQ multiplex PCR. Counted here are about 2.3 million clones, less than 95% occurring once; the ten biggest clones make up around 0.4%. Source material: naive CD4+ T cells from PBMCs. The sample's subset: CD45RA+ positively selected. These receptor sequences come from a man between 18 and 29 years old in good health. Some clones in this sample may be carry-over from other donors' samples.

The gene calls are TRBV4-2 and TRBJ2-5; tentatively, D is TRBD2 (5 bases). CDR3 length: 15 residues. CDR1 LGHNA and CDR2 YNFKEQ come from the germline V gene. The V end was cut by 3 bases, the J end by 5 bases, with 16 bases between. CDR3 DNA sequence: TGTGCCAGCAGCCAGGAACTAGGCCGGGTGGAGACCCAGTACTTC. This translates into CASSQELGRVETQYF.

This chain connects TRBV7-9 to TRBJ2-2, with 13 bases lining up with TRBD2. The CDR3 length is 16 residues. Germline lookup yields CDR1 SEHNR and CDR2 FQNEAQ (reference sequence). The V gene end was trimmed by 5 bases and the J gene end by 8 bases; junction bases not matched to a gene: 8. The CDR3 loop reads CASSRGTSGTTGELFF. The CDR3 region has the DNA TGTGCCAGCAGCCGAGGGACTAGCGGGACGACTGGGGAGCTGTTTTTT.

This chain uses TRBV29-1 with TRBJ1-2, with D hard to call. The V and J ends lost 3 bases and 9 bases respectively, with 14 bases between them. Germline lookup yields CDR1 SQVTM and CDR2 ANQGSEA. There are 12 residues in the CDR3. The CDR3 nucleotides read TGCAGCGTTGATGGTGGCAGATCGAGCTACACCTTC. It specifies CSVDGGRSSYTF.

The chain is built from TRBV7-2 and TRBJ2-7; D gene ambiguous. Germline lookup yields CDR1 SGHTA and CDR2 FQGNSA. The germline V and J ends were trimmed by 5 bases and 3 bases, with 14 bases remaining between them. The CDR3 runs to 14 residues. For the CDR3, the DNA is TGTGCCAGCAGCACAGTTGTAGGGTACTACGAGCAGTACTTC. Protein product: CASSTVVGYYEQYF.

This chain joins TRBV11-3 and TRBJ2-1; 7 nucleotides agree with TRBD2. V dropped 5 bases and J dropped 3; count of bases not matched to a gene: 4. Germline values: CDR1 SGHNT, CDR2 YENEEA. The CDR3 sequence is 14 residues long. Here the CDR3 reads CASSRGDHYNEQFF. The CDR3 DNA follows: TGTGCCAGCAGCCGGGGGGACCACTACAATGAGCAGTTCTTC.

The chain uses TRBV12-1 and TRBJ2-7; TRBD1 is the table's D call and was not checked against the DNA. TRBV12-1 represents a pseudogene. This CDR3 region has 14 residues. CDR3 sequence (DNA): TGTGCCAGCAGCTTTATGACAGGGGCCTACGAGCAGTACTTC. Translating it yields CASSFMTGAYEQYF.

The chain carries TRBV19 and TRBJ2-7, with TRBD1 matching over 7 bases. The CDR3 has 14 residues. Trimming took 5 bases from V and 0 from J; bases not matched to a gene: 4. The V gene's germline CDR1 is LNHDA and CDR2 SQIVND (reference sequence). The CDR3 sequence is CASSQDRSSYEQYF. The CDR3 region has the DNA TGTGCCAGTAGTCAGGACAGGAGCTCCTACGAGCAGTACTTC.

The rearrangement uses TRBV19 and TRBJ1-1, with a possible D match to TRBD1 (6 bases). The V gene lost 7 bases and the J gene lost 6 bases, with 15 bases spanning the gap. Germline values: CDR1 LNHDA, CDR2 SQIVND (reference sequence). CDR3 length: 13 residues. In DNA form, the CDR3 reads TGTGCCAGTAAAGGAGACAGGTCCGCTGAAGCTTTCTTT. Protein sequence: CASKGDRSAEAFF.

The gene calls are TRBV28 and TRBJ1-2, with 9 nucleotides matching TRBD1. Germline values: CDR1 MDHEN, CDR2 SYDVKM. The trim removed 5 bases at V and 3 bases at J, leaving 10 bases unmatched. This CDR3 contains 16 residues. Here the CDR3 reads CASSAGQGSWYYGYTF. The CDR3 DNA follows: TGTGCCAGCAGTGCCGGACAGGGGAGTTGGTACTATGGCTACACCTTC.

V usage is TRBV7-9 and J usage is TRBJ2-2, with TRBD1 identical over 8 bases. The V and J ends lost 5 bases and 5 bases, in that order; junction bases with no gene match: 10. Per the germline V gene, CDR1 is SEHNR and CDR2 is FQNEAQ (reference sequence). The length of the CDR3 is 16 residues. DNA for the CDR3: TGTGCCAGCAGCAGCAAGACAGGGGAAAGGACCGGGGAGCTGTTTTTT. Its translation is CASSSKTGERTGELFF. Complete variable domain (other parts from reference TRBV7-9 and TRBJ2-2): DTGVSQNPRHKITKRGQNVTFRCDPISEHNRLYWYRQTLGQGPEFLTYFQNEAQLEKSRLLSDRFSAERPKGSFSTLEIQRTEQGDSAMYLCASSSKTGERTGELFFGEGSRLTVL.

The V call is TRBV6-5, the J call TRBJ1-1; D not certain. Trimming cost V 1 base and J 5 bases, with 8 bases left between them. Germline CDR1 MNHEY, CDR2 SVGAGI. The CDR3 has 13 residues. CDR3 protein: CASSYLGWTEAFF. CDR3 nucleotide sequence: TGTGCCAGCAGTTACTTAGGGTGGACTGAAGCTTTCTTT.

The chain combines TRBV7-2 with TRBJ2-2; D is perhaps TRBD1 (5 bases). V was pared by 5 bases and J by 5 bases, with 12 bases between. The CDR3 has 14 amino acids. Germline values: CDR1 SGHTA, CDR2 FQGNSA. The CDR3 DNA sequence: TGTGCCAGCAGCGAAGACAGTTATACCGGGGAGCTGTTTTTT. It specifies CASSEDSYTGELFF.

This clone was recorded only once. The chain links TRBV9 to TRBJ2-1; D perhaps matches TRBD1 (6 bases). The CDR3 consists of 14 residues. The germline V gene has CDR1 SGDLS and CDR2 YYNGEE. Trimming took off 1 base at V and 7 bases at J, with 12 bases between the two ends. DNA for the CDR3: TGTGCCAGCAGCGTAACTGGGGGCCCAAATGAGCAGTTCTTC. This encodes CASSVTGGPNEQFF.

The genes are TRBV18 and TRBJ1-4; possible D gene TRBD1, 6 bases. Germline loops: CDR1 KGHSH, CDR2 LQKENI. The CDR3 extends over 16 amino acids. Trimming shortened V by 0 bases and J by 4 bases, and 12 bases separated the two germline ends. CDR3 loop: CASSPPRGRVNEKLFF. The CDR3 nucleotides read TGTGCCAGCTCACCACCCAGGGGCCGCGTTAATGAAAAACTGTTTTTT.

CDR3 region: CASSFDTGEQYF. In DNA, the CDR3 is TGTGCCAGCAGCTTTGACACCGGAGAGCAGTACTTC. The chain is built from TRBV7-9 and TRBJ2-7; D call uncertain. CDR3 length equals 12 residues. CDR1 SEHNR and CDR2 FQNEAQ come from the germline V gene (reference sequence). V was cut by 3 bases and J by 7 bases, with 10 bases left in between. Using reference TRBV7-9 and TRBJ2-7 for the parts outside the CDR3, the full variable domain is DTGVSQNPRHKITKRGQNVTFRCDPISEHNRLYWYRQTLGQGPEFLTYFQNEAQLEKSRLLSDRFSAERPKGSFSTLEIQRTEQGDSAMYLCASSFDTGEQYFGPGTRLTVT.

The genes are TRBV28 and TRBJ2-2, with D possibly being TRBD1 (6 bases). The germline V gene has CDR1 MDHEN and CDR2 SYDVKM. The germline V and J ends were trimmed by 5 bases and 4 bases, with 14 bases remaining between them. The length of the CDR3 is 15 residues. Here the CDR3 reads CASSTTDRSTGELFF. The CDR3 DNA sequence: TGTGCCAGCAGTACCACCGACAGGTCCACCGGGGAGCTGTTTTTT.

The chain employs TRBV10-3 and TRBJ2-1; 7 bases match TRBD2. The ends lost 7 bases at V and 2 bases at J; junction bases unmatched: 5. This CDR3 spans 14 amino acids. CDR1 and CDR2 (germline): ENHRY, SYGVKD. CDR3 in DNA: TGTGCCATCACCGAACTAGCGACCTACAATGAGCAGTTCTTC. It codes for CAITELATYNEQFF.

The rearrangement joins TRBV28 to TRBJ1-5, with 12 bases lining up with TRBD1. The CDR3 spans 19 residues. CDR1 is MDHEN and CDR2 is SYDVKM in the germline V gene. The V segment lost 10 bases and the J segment 2 bases; nucleotides outside the gene matches: 18. The CDR3 sequence is CATTSPGQGAMVGNQPQHF. Here the CDR3 DNA reads TGTGCCACAACATCTCCGGGACAGGGGGCCATGGTTGGCAATCAGCCCCAGCATTTT.

The chain recombines TRBV6-5 with TRBJ1-2; unclear D gene. This CDR3 contains 15 residues. Trimming shortened V by 0 bases and J by 1 base, and 9 bases separated the two germline ends. Germline V gene lookup returns CDR1 MNHEY and CDR2 SVGAGI. CDR3: CASSYSGANNYGYTF. The DNA of the CDR3 is TGTGCCAGCAGTTACTCAGGAGCGAATAACTATGGCTACACCTTC.

The chain employs TRBV6-1 and TRBJ1-5; 7 bases line up with TRBD1. This CDR3 spans 14 amino acids. CDR1 is MNHNS and CDR2 is SASEGT in the germline V gene. With V trimmed by 7 bases and J by 4 bases, 7 bases remained unmatched. This CDR3 is CASTADRANQPQHF. CDR3 in DNA: TGTGCCAGCACCGCCGACAGGGCGAATCAGCCCCAGCATTTT.

The chain uses TRBV14 and TRBJ2-2; 13 nucleotides match TRBD2. Germline V gene sequence: CDR1 SGHDN, CDR2 FVKESK. V lost 6 bases to trimming and J lost 3 bases; unmatched junction nucleotides: 10. The CDR3 is 18 residues long. The CDR3 loop is CASRPGLAGKGYTGELFF. The CDR3 DNA sequence: TGTGCCAGCAGGCCGGGACTAGCGGGAAAAGGGTACACCGGGGAGCTGTTTTTT.

This chain links TRBV2 with TRBJ2-6; 8 bases agree with TRBD1. J gave up 4 bases and V 6 bases, and 8 bases lay outside the gene matches. Germline V gene lookup returns CDR1 SNHLY and CDR2 FYNNEI. CDR3 length equals 16 residues. CDR3: CASSARTGTGANVLTF. For the CDR3, the DNA is TGTGCCAGCAGCGCTAGGACAGGGACCGGGGCCAACGTCCTGACTTTC.

The V call is TRBV6-5, the J call TRBJ1-5; 8 bases fit TRBD1. Germline trimming cut 7 bases from V and 7 bases from J; bases unmatched to any gene: 6. Germline V CDR1 and CDR2: MNHEY, SVGAGI. This CDR3 is built from 13 residues. The CDR3 sequence: CASTSDREQPQHF. The CDR3, as DNA: TGTGCCAGCACCTCGGACAGGGAGCAGCCCCAGCATTTT.

The chain uses TRBV5-6 and TRBJ1-2; D is uncertain. CDR1 and CDR2 from the germline V gene are SGHDT and YYEEEE. This CDR3 contains 16 residues. V shed 0 bases and J shed 2 bases, with 14 bases lying between them. The CDR3 protein is CASSLVLQTGNYGYTF. CDR3 bases: TGTGCCAGCAGCTTGGTGCTCCAGACGGGGAACTATGGCTACACCTTC.

The genes are TRBV6-1 and TRBJ2-5; the match to TRBD2 covers 11 bases. Per the germline V gene, CDR1 is MNHNS and CDR2 is SASEGT. Trimming at V came to 6 bases and at J to 5 bases, leaving 5 bases not matched to a gene. The CDR3 has 14 amino acids. The chain's CDR3 is CASRELAGDETQYF. The CDR3 DNA reads TGTGCCAGCAGGGAACTAGCGGGAGACGAGACCCAGTACTTC.

The chain combines TRBV2 with TRBJ1-4; 7 bases are shared with TRBD1. Germline loops: CDR1 SNHLY, CDR2 FYNNEI. With 5 bases clipped from V and 5 bases from J, the junction kept 5 bases outside the gene matches. CDR3 length: 14 amino acids. The CDR3 protein is CASSNDRANEKLFF. Written as DNA, the CDR3 is TGTGCCAGCAGTAACGACAGGGCGAATGAAAAACTGTTTTTT.

As regards this clone: The identical CDR3 is also encoded by other nucleotide sequences in the sample. The chain employs TRBV7-2 and TRBJ2-3; the D is unclear. The length of the CDR3 is 14 residues. The V end lost 5 bases, the J end lost 1 base, and 10 bases lay between the germline ends. Per germline, CDR1 SGHTA and CDR2 FQGNSA. CDR3 sequence (DNA): TGTGCCAGCAGCCTTGGAAGAGGCACAGATACGCAGTATTTT. It specifies CASSLGRGTDTQYF.